This passage covers 30 T cell receptor beta chains from one sample sequenced in a study of blood T cell repertoires in COVID-19. Assay: immunoSEQ multiplex PCR; the TCRdb copy retains only in-frame clones and omits some. The top ten hold over 4.5% of the sample, which has around 300,000 clones, approximately 88% seen once. Sequencing was performed on PBMCs or T cells enriched from blood (not recorded which). The receptors here all came from a man aged 25-40 years who had recovered from COVID-19.

The rearrangement links TRBV29-1 to TRBJ2-7; 7 bases match TRBD2. The CDR3 sequence is 13 residues long. The junction had 2 bases not matched to a gene; V was cut back by 1 base and J by 2 bases. The germline gives CDR1 SQVTM, CDR2 ANQGSEA. CDR3 sequence (DNA): TGCAGCGTTGAAGCGGGGGGAACCTACGAGCAGTACTTC. Translated: CSVEAGGTYEQYF.

This chain links TRBV5-1 with TRBJ1-1; the D gene is possibly TRBD1 (5 bases). The CDR3 contains 16 residues. Looked up from germline, CDR1 is SGHRS and CDR2 is YFSETQ. The germline V and J ends were trimmed by 4 bases and 2 bases, with 18 bases remaining between them. CDR3 DNA: TGCGCCAGCAGCCCCTGGGCGGGGGTCGGAAACACTGAAGCTTTCTTT. Protein sequence: CASSPWAGVGNTEAFF.

This chain uses TRBV21-1 with TRBJ2-7; the D call of TRBD1 is as the table states it, not checked on the DNA. TRBV21-1 has pseudogene status. There are 22 residues in the CDR3. The CDR3 DNA sequence: TGTGCCAGCAGCAAACCAACCCCGGCCCCCAAAAACGGGACAGGGTGCCACTACGAGCAGTACTTC. Translation: CASSKPTPAPKNGTGCHYEQYF.

Written as DNA, the CDR3 is TGTGCCAGCTCACCAGCCCAGGGGTCGAAACTGTTTTTT. It encodes CASSPAQGSKLFF. This chain joins TRBV18 and TRBJ1-4, with D tentatively TRBD1 (6 bases). The germline V gene encodes CDR1 KGHSH and CDR2 LQKENI. The V end was cut by 2 bases, the J end by 11 bases, with 12 bases between. This CDR3 region has 13 residues.

The V call is TRBV6-2 or TRBV6-3, the J call TRBJ2-7; D is possibly TRBD1 (6 bases). Germline CDR1 is MNHEY and CDR2 is SVGEGT. The CDR3 spans 11 residues. The germline V and J ends were trimmed by 6 bases and 9 bases, with 12 bases remaining between them. The CDR3 DNA reads TGTGCCAGCAGCCCTTCGACAGGGCAGTACTTC. The encoded protein is CASSPSTGQYF.

CDR3 nucleotide sequence: TGTGCCAGTAGTCGAGAGGCCGGGACAGGGTTTGCTGAAGCTTTCTTT. Its protein is CASSREAGTGFAEAFF. The chain is built from TRBV19 and TRBJ1-1; TRBD1 matches at 9 bases. The CDR3 loop spans 16 amino acids. Germline-derived CDR1 and CDR2 are LNHDA and SQIVND (reference sequence). V trimming: 5 bases; J trimming: 6 bases; junction bases outside the gene matches: 13.

V usage is TRBV7-9 and J usage is TRBJ1-1, with 8 bases lining up with TRBD1. Looked up from germline, CDR1 is SEHNR and CDR2 is FQNEAQ (reference sequence). The CDR3 length is 13 residues. With 2 bases clipped from V and 7 bases from J, the junction kept 3 bases outside the gene matches. CDR3 protein: CASSLHGQGEAFF. In DNA, the CDR3 is TGTGCCAGCAGCTTACACGGACAGGGTGAAGCTTTCTTT.

This chain uses TRBV6-5 with TRBJ1-1, with D possibly TRBD1 on 5 matching bases. Germline V gives CDR1 MNHEY, CDR2 SVGAGI. This CDR3 contains 13 residues. The V end was cut by 0 bases, the J end by 8 bases, with 10 bases between. Here the CDR3 reads CASSYSRRGEAFF. The CDR3 DNA reads as TGTGCCAGCAGTTACTCCCGACGGGGGGAAGCTTTCTTT.

The V gene is TRBV30, the J gene TRBJ1-1; D not certain. Germline CDR1 GTSNPN, CDR2 SVGIG (reference sequence). The CDR3 loop spans 14 amino acids. The V gene lost 0 bases and the J gene lost 8 bases, with 16 bases spanning the gap. The DNA for the CDR3 is TGTGCCTGGAGTGTACTAAATGGCGGTTCAGAAGCTTTCTTT. It yields the protein CAWSVLNGGSEAFF.

CDR3 bases: TGTGCCATCAGTGACGGAAGGGCAGGGCATGGAAAACTGTTTTTT. This sequence encodes CAISDGRAGHGKLFF. This chain joins TRBV10-3 and TRBJ1-4, with D possibly TRBD1 on 5 matching bases. V was trimmed by 3 bases and J by 10 bases, leaving 18 bases between them. The CDR3 is 15 amino acids. The germline V gene encodes CDR1 ENHRY and CDR2 SYGVKD.

This clone was seen a few times. The gene calls are TRBV19 and TRBJ1-5; TRBD1 might be the D (5 bases). Trimming pared 5 bases from V and 5 bases from J, leaving 13 bases between. This CDR3 has 14 amino acids. Per germline, CDR1 LNHDA and CDR2 SQIVND (reference sequence). CDR3 sequence (DNA): TGTGCCAGTAGTCCTACAGGTTTCCATCAGCCCCAGCATTTT. Translated: CASSPTGFHQPQHF. The full variable domain, its missing parts supplied by reference TRBV19 and TRBJ1-5, is DGGITQSPKYLFRKEGQNVTLSCEQNLNHDAMYWYRQDPGQGLRLIYYSQIVNDFQKGDIAEGYSVSREKKESFPLTVTSAQKNPTAFYLCASSPTGFHQPQHFGDGTRLSIL.

This clone was seen a handful of times. The gene calls are TRBV5-1 and TRBJ2-3; perhaps TRBD2 as D (6 bases). Germline V CDR1 and CDR2: SGHRS, YFSETQ. The CDR3 has 14 amino acids. Between the trimmed V and J ends, which lost 3 bases and 4 bases, there was a span of 12 bases. The chain's CDR3 is CASSSDGGSDTQYF. The CDR3 region has the DNA TGCGCCAGCAGCTCCGACGGGGGATCAGATACGCAGTATTTT.

This chain connects TRBV2 to TRBJ1-1; the D is unclear. V lost 6 bases, J lost 10 bases, and 18 bases lay in between. This CDR3 has 13 residues. CDR1 SNHLY and CDR2 FYNNEI come from the germline V gene. The CDR3, as DNA: TGTGCCAGCAGCGCCGGTGGTTCGGTCGGAGCTTTCTTT. It is translated as CASSAGGSVGAFF.

The chain has TRBV10-2 and TRBJ2-1, with a weak D call TRBD2 (6 bases). The CDR3 loop spans 14 amino acids. CDR1 and CDR2 (germline): WSHSY, SAAADI. Between the trimmed V and J ends, which lost 6 bases and 7 bases, there was a span of 16 bases. This CDR3 reads CASRSGRRVNEQFF. Here the CDR3 DNA reads TGCGCCAGCAGGAGTGGGAGGAGGGTGAATGAGCAGTTCTTC.

The rearrangement links TRBV24-1 to TRBJ2-3; D might be TRBD2 (5 bases). This CDR3 contains 15 residues. V was trimmed by 0 bases and J by 2 bases, leaving 8 bases between them. Germline V lookup: CDR1 KGHDR, CDR2 SFDVKD. CDR3 in amino acids: CATSDLTRPTDTQYF. For the CDR3, the DNA is TGTGCCACCAGTGATTTGACTAGACCCACAGATACGCAGTATTTT.

V usage is TRBV28 and J usage is TRBJ2-7, with a weak D call TRBD1 (6 bases). The CDR3 is made up of 12 amino acids. Germline V CDR1 and CDR2: MDHEN, SYDVKM. V lost 9 bases and J 6 bases, leaving 15 bases between the germline ends. DNA of the CDR3: TGTGCCAGTAAGTCAGGGGTCCTCGAGCAGTACTTC. Translating gives CASKSGVLEQYF.

The CDR3 DNA follows: TGTGCCAGCACCCCACATAGAACAGGGATTATTTGGGGCTACACCTTC. It translates to CASTPHRTGIIWGYTF. The chain links TRBV7-8 to TRBJ1-2; possibly TRBD1 for D (6 bases). The germline gives CDR1 SGHVS, CDR2 FQNEAQ. Trimming stripped 7 bases from V and 8 bases from J, with 26 bases between. The CDR3 is made up of 16 amino acids.

V gene TRBV7-9 combines with J gene TRBJ1-5; 11 bases agree with TRBD1. This CDR3 has 14 residues. Germline CDR1 reads SEHNR; CDR2 reads FQNEAQ (reference sequence). Trimming removed 3 bases from V and 5 bases from J; junction bases left unmatched: 0. The CDR3 region has the DNA TGTGCCAGCAGCTTGGGACAGGGGGATCAGCCCCAGCATTTT. This codes for CASSLGQGDQPQHF.

V is TRBV7-9 and J is TRBJ2-5; unclear D gene. Germline CDR1 is SEHNR and CDR2 is FQNEAQ (reference sequence). The V end lost 1 base, the J end lost 4 bases, and 7 bases lay between the germline ends. This CDR3 comprises 13 residues. CDR3 sequence: CASSLVVRETQYF. The CDR3, as DNA: TGTGCCAGCAGCTTAGTGGTGAGAGAGACCCAGTACTTC.

The table lists this clone with a few counts. The gene calls are TRBV28 and TRBJ1-5, with 9 bases aligning to TRBD1. The CDR3 is 13 residues long. Germline values: CDR1 MDHEN, CDR2 SYDVKM. J was trimmed by 9 bases and V by 7 bases; bases with no gene match: 7. CDR3 in DNA: TGTGCCAGCACCCTGGACAGGGGATCGCCCCAGCATTTT. Translation gives CASTLDRGSPQHF.

The rearrangement links TRBV7-3 to TRBJ1-2; TRBD1 might be the D (5 bases). Germline loops: CDR1 SGHTA, CDR2 FQGTGA. Between the trimmed V and J ends, which lost 1 base and 0 bases, there was a span of 15 bases. The CDR3 has 17 amino acids. In DNA, the CDR3 is TGTGCCAGCAGCTTAAAGGTCGGGCGGGGCCCTAACTATGGCTACACCTTC. Its translation is CASSLKVGRGPNYGYTF.

The V gene is TRBV6-1, the J gene TRBJ1-5; D call uncertain. The germline V gene has CDR1 MNHNS and CDR2 SASEGT. Trimming removed 3 bases at V and 3 bases at J, with 12 bases between. The CDR3 length is 15 residues. The CDR3 sequence: CASSEASGLNQPQHF. CDR3 DNA: TGTGCCAGCAGTGAGGCTAGCGGACTCAATCAGCCCCAGCATTTT.

The chain recombines TRBV30 with TRBJ1-1; 7 positions agree with TRBD1. The trim removed 0 bases at V and 3 bases at J, leaving 10 bases unmatched. This CDR3 has 16 amino acids. Germline-derived CDR1 and CDR2 are GTSNPN and SVGIG (reference sequence). The CDR3 reads CAWSVEFGQGDTEAFF. CDR3 sequence (DNA): TGTGCCTGGAGTGTAGAATTCGGGCAGGGGGACACTGAAGCTTTCTTT.

This rearrangement joins TRBV30 to TRBJ1-5; no firm D call. The CDR3 runs 15 residues. Germline CDR1 GTSNPN, CDR2 SVGIG (reference sequence). V lost 4 bases and J 4 bases, leaving 17 bases between the germline ends. CDR3 coding DNA: TGTGCCTGGATGGCCGTGGGCCGCGGGAATCAGCCCCAGCATTTT. Amino acid sequence: CAWMAVGRGNQPQHF.

The rearrangement joins TRBV7-9 to TRBJ2-7; 9 bases are shared with TRBD1. The CDR3 spans 14 residues. Trimming at V came to 5 bases and at J to 4 bases, leaving 6 bases not matched to a gene. CDR1 SEHNR and CDR2 FQNEAQ come from the germline V gene (reference sequence). The CDR3 DNA reads TGTGCCAGCAGCACCCCGGGACAGGGTTACGAGCAGTACTTC. As protein: CASSTPGQGYEQYF.

V gene TRBV12-3 or TRBV12-4 combines with J gene TRBJ1-1; D not resolved. V lost 6 bases and J lost 1, with 9 bases in between. There are 13 residues in the CDR3. The CDR3: CASSSTGNTEAFF. CDR3 DNA: TGTGCCAGCAGCTCCACGGGGAACACTGAAGCTTTCTTT.

The chain combines TRBV6-5 with TRBJ1-2; possible D gene TRBD1, 5 bases. The CDR3 is 11 residues long. Germline CDR1 reads MNHEY; CDR2 reads SVGAGI. Trimming pared 6 bases from V and 8 bases from J, leaving 10 bases between. The chain's CDR3 is CASSQGWGYTF. DNA for the CDR3: TGTGCCAGCAGCCAGGGCTGGGGCTACACCTTC.

A single count supports this clone. The chain joins TRBV5-1 to TRBJ2-7; D possibly corresponds to TRBD2 (6 bases). Germline assignment: CDR1 SGHRS and CDR2 YFSETQ. The CDR3 runs 12 residues. Trimming pared 3 bases from V and 7 bases from J, leaving 11 bases between. Here the CDR3 reads CASSSGGVEQYF. In DNA form, the CDR3 reads TGCGCCAGCAGCTCAGGCGGGGTGGAGCAGTACTTC.

V gene TRBV27 combines with J gene TRBJ1-6; 8 bases are a match to TRBD1. This CDR3 contains 17 residues. Germline-derived CDR1 and CDR2 are MNHEY and SMNVEV (reference sequence). V gave up 4 bases and J gave up 6 bases; unmatched junction bases: 11. The CDR3 reads CASSSPSRQGINSPLHF. CDR3 DNA: TGTGCCAGCAGTTCCCCCTCAAGACAGGGGATTAATTCACCCCTCCACTTT.

The genes are TRBV6-4 and TRBJ1-1, with D possibly TRBD1 on 6 matching bases. Between the trimmed V and J ends, which lost 6 bases and 1 base, there was a span of 12 bases. Germline CDR1 and CDR2: MRHNA and SNTAGT. CDR3 length: 14 residues. The CDR3 spells CASRIQGRNTEAFF. CDR3 coding DNA: TGTGCCAGCAGGATACAGGGACGGAACACTGAAGCTTTCTTT.